Below are 8 T cell receptor beta chains sequenced from a single sample in a study of CD8 T cells in Susac syndrome. Random hexamers primed reverse transcription of roughly 0.45 to 1 ug RNA. MiXCR was run by TCRdb on the immunoSEQ multiplex PCR reads, yielding one entry per CDR3 protein. The profile shows around 110,000 distinct CDR3 sequences, roughly 94% of them singletons. Sequenced input: CD8+ T cells from PBMCs. These receptors were collected from a human donor with Susac syndrome.

This clonotype was seen once. CDR3 sequence: CASSGPSTDTQYF. DNA for the CDR3: TGTGCCAGCAGCGGACCTAGCACAGATACGCAGTATTTT. This sequence joins TRBV13 and TRBJ2-3; D is uncertain. The CDR3 extends over 13 amino acids. Germline-derived CDR1 and CDR2 are PRHDT and FYEKMQ (reference sequence). V was shortened by 5 bases and J by 0 bases, with 6 bases between the two germline ends.

This chain joins TRBV9 and TRBJ1-4; unclear D gene. Looked up from germline, CDR1 is SGDLS and CDR2 is YYNGEE. The CDR3 sequence is 15 residues long. V lost 0 bases to trimming and J lost 0 bases, with 6 bases between them. CDR3 amino acids: CASSVGSATNEKLFF. The CDR3 DNA sequence: TGTGCCAGCAGCGTAGGGAGTGCAACTAATGAAAAACTGTTTTTT. Full variable domain (remainder filled in from reference TRBV9 and TRBJ1-4): DSGVTQTPKHLITATGQRVTLRCSPRSGDLSVYWYQQSLDQGLQFLIQYYNGEERAKGNILERFSAQQFPDLHSELNLSSLELGDSALYFCASSVGSATNEKLFFGSGTQLSVL.

The CDR3 nucleotides read TGCAGCGTTGTCGACAGAGACACAGATACGCAGTATTTT. Its protein is CSVVDRDTDTQYF. The V and J genes are TRBV29-1 and TRBJ2-3, with a possible D match to TRBD1 (5 bases). The V gene lost 4 bases and the J gene lost 2 bases, with 10 bases spanning the gap. There are 13 residues in the CDR3. Germline CDR1 SQVTM, CDR2 ANQGSEA.

This sequence joins TRBV27 and TRBJ2-1; 8 bases match TRBD2. The V gene's germline CDR1 is MNHEY and CDR2 SMNVEV (reference sequence). This CDR3 comprises 15 residues. J gave up 3 bases and V 5 bases, and 6 bases lay outside the gene matches. CDR3 region: CASSRSGGDYNEQFF. The CDR3 DNA reads as TGTGCCAGCAGTCGTTCGGGGGGGGACTACAATGAGCAGTTCTTC.

This clonotype came up once. The rearrangement links TRBV2 to TRBJ2-5; 8 bases are shared with TRBD2. V was pared by 5 bases and J by 7 bases, with 6 bases of the junction left unmatched. The CDR3 is made up of 13 amino acids. Germline V lookup: CDR1 SNHLY, CDR2 FYNNEI. CDR3 bases: TGTGCCAGCAGTCGGACTAGCTCTGGGACCCAGTACTTC. Protein: CASSRTSSGTQYF.

V and J are TRBV19 and TRBJ2-7; D is perhaps TRBD1 or TRBD2 (6 bases each). The CDR3 extends over 13 amino acids. Germline assignment: CDR1 LNHDA and CDR2 SQIVND (reference sequence). The V gene lost 6 bases and the J gene lost 5 bases, with 14 bases spanning the gap. CDR3 bases: TGTGCCAGTAGCCCCATGGGGGGCCACGAGCAGTACTTC. Translating gives CASSPMGGHEQYF.

The chain couples TRBV7-9 to TRBJ1-6; D is perhaps TRBD1 (5 bases). The CDR3 loop spans 13 amino acids. V gave up 6 bases and J gave up 5 bases, with 8 bases separating them. Germline V gene lookup returns CDR1 SEHNR and CDR2 FQNEAQ (reference sequence). For the CDR3, the DNA is TGTGCCAGCAGAGCCAGGGATAATTCACCCCTCCACTTT. Translated, it gives CASRARDNSPLHF.

Only one count was recorded for this clonotype. The chain couples TRBV9 to TRBJ2-2; D might be TRBD1 (5 bases). V was trimmed by 0 bases and J by 4 bases, leaving 10 bases between them. Germline V gives CDR1 SGDLS, CDR2 YYNGEE. The CDR3 totals 15 residues. The CDR3 coding sequence is TGTGCCAGCAGCGTAGGGGGCTCACCCACCGGGGAGCTGTTTTTT. The encoded protein is CASSVGGSPTGELFF. Looking up the rest from reference TRBV9 and TRBJ2-2 gives the full variable domain: DSGVTQTPKHLITATGQRVTLRCSPRSGDLSVYWYQQSLDQGLQFLIQYYNGEERAKGNILERFSAQQFPDLHSELNLSSLELGDSALYFCASSVGGSPTGELFFGEGSRLTVL.